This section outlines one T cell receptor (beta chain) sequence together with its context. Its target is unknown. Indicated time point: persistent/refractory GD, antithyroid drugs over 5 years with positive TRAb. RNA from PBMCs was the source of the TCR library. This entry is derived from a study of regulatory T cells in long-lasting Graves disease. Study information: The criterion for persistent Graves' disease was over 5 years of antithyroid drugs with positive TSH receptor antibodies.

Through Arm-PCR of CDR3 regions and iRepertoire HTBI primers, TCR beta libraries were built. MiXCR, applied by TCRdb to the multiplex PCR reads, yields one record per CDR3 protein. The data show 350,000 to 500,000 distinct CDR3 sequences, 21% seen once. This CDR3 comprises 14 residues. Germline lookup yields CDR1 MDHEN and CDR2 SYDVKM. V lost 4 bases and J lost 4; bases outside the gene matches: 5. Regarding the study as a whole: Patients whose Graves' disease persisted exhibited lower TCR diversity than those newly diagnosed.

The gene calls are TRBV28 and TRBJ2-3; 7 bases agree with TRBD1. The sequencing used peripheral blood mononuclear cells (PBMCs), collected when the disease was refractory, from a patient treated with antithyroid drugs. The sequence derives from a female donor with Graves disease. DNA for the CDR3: TGTGCCAGCAGTTATTTAGGGGGCGCAGATACGCAGTATTTT. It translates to CASSYLGGADTQYF.